One sample yielded the 28 T cell receptor beta chains listed below, sequenced in a study of cytomegalovirus exposure and HLA in healthy donors. Researchers ran the PCR with 60 Vbeta and 13 Jbeta primers. Sequenced by immunoSEQ multiplex PCR; TCRdb stores in-frame clones only, minus some. Among about 180,000 clones listed, about four fifths were seen once. The sequencing input was PBMCs. The receptors were gathered from a woman aged 25 to 39 in good health and CMV-seronegative.

The chain combines TRBV7-9 with TRBJ2-7; the match to TRBD1 covers 8 bases. The CDR3 runs to 16 residues. J lost 0 bases, V lost 5 bases, and 9 bases had no gene match. Germline loops: CDR1 SEHNR, CDR2 FQNEAQ (reference sequence). The CDR3 region is CASSRNDRGLSYEQYF. DNA for the CDR3: TGTGCCAGCAGCAGAAATGACAGGGGTCTCTCCTACGAGCAGTACTTC.

V is TRBV4-2 and J is TRBJ2-1, with 14 bases lining up with TRBD2. Germline values: CDR1 LGHNA, CDR2 YNFKEQ. This CDR3 region has 16 residues. The trim removed 3 bases at V and 9 bases at J, leaving 7 bases unmatched. The DNA of the CDR3 is TGTGCCAGCAGCCAGGGTGGGACTAGCGGGGGTTTTGAGCAGTTCTTC. Residues: CASSQGGTSGGFEQFF.

The chain uses TRBV18 and TRBJ1-1; TRBD1 might be the D (5 bases). Trimming removed 0 bases from V and 0 bases from J, with 8 bases in between. This CDR3 has 15 amino acids. CDR1 and CDR2 from the germline V gene are KGHSH and LQKENI. CDR3: CASSPPTVMNTEAFF. DNA of the CDR3: TGTGCCAGCTCACCACCGACAGTCATGAACACTGAAGCTTTCTTT.

The table lists this clone with a count of one. V usage is TRBV6-5 and J usage is TRBJ2-7, with D perhaps matching TRBD1 (6 bases). V was cut by 6 bases and J by 3 bases, with 9 bases left in between. CDR1 and CDR2 (germline): MNHEY, SVGAGI. This CDR3 region has 12 residues. Here the CDR3 reads CASRRDNYEQYF. For the CDR3, the DNA is TGTGCCAGCAGACGGGACAACTACGAGCAGTACTTC.

This rearrangement joins TRBV5-6 to TRBJ2-3, with 7 nucleotides matching TRBD1. Germline V lookup: CDR1 SGHDT, CDR2 YYEEEE. The length of the CDR3 is 14 residues. V lost 5 bases and J lost 6; bases outside the gene matches: 9. CDR3 protein: CASRTGTFLDTQYF. DNA for the CDR3: TGTGCCAGCAGGACAGGGACATTTCTGGATACGCAGTATTTT.

This chain links TRBV6-1 with TRBJ1-2, with 9 bases lining up with TRBD1. Trimming took 3 bases from V and 4 from J; bases not matched to a gene: 15. Germline CDR1 and CDR2: MNHNS and SASEGT. The CDR3 consists of 18 residues. The CDR3: CASSDPGGQGAPPYGYTF. The CDR3 coding sequence is TGTGCCAGCAGTGATCCGGGGGGACAGGGCGCTCCTCCCTATGGCTACACCTTC.

The gene calls are TRBV5-1 and TRBJ2-2; 7 bases are shared with TRBD1. Losses at the gene ends were 0 bases for V and 5 bases for J; bases not matched to a gene: 1. Germline values: CDR1 SGHRS, CDR2 YFSETQ. The CDR3 spans 14 residues. CDR3 region: CASSLAGQTGELFF. Written as DNA, the CDR3 is TGCGCCAGCAGCTTGGCGGGACAGACCGGGGAGCTGTTTTTT.

The chain uses TRBV7-2 and TRBJ1-2; TRBD1 matches at 11 bases. Per germline, CDR1 SGHTA and CDR2 FQGNSA. The CDR3 runs 14 residues. V shed 5 bases and J 4 bases; nucleotides not matched to a gene: 3. Here the CDR3 DNA reads TGTGCCAGCAGCCCGGACAGGGGGCCCTATGGCTACACCTTC. It is translated as CASSPDRGPYGYTF.

This clone came up a few times. The rearrangement links TRBV18 to TRBJ1-2; possible D gene TRBD1, 6 bases. Trimming cost V 2 bases and J 6 bases, with 13 bases left between them. There are 14 residues in the CDR3. Germline lookup yields CDR1 KGHSH and CDR2 LQKENI. The CDR3 region is CASSPVEGGHGYTF. Here the CDR3 DNA reads TGTGCCAGCTCACCAGTAGAGGGGGGGCATGGCTACACCTTC.

The V gene is TRBV10-3, the J gene TRBJ1-4; maybe TRBD1 (5 bases). The germline gives CDR1 ENHRY, CDR2 SYGVKD. This CDR3 spans 16 amino acids. V was pared by 10 bases and J by 1 base, with 19 bases between. The CDR3 protein is CATNQGWGGTNEKLFF. Written as DNA, the CDR3 is TGTGCCACCAATCAGGGCTGGGGTGGAACTAATGAAAAACTGTTTTTT.

The rearrangement links TRBV10-1 to TRBJ2-7; 10 nucleotides align to TRBD1. The V segment lost 3 bases and the J segment 4 bases; nucleotides outside the gene matches: 6. In germline, CDR1 is WNHNN, CDR2 SYGVQD (reference sequence). This CDR3 comprises 15 residues. For the CDR3, the DNA is TGCGCCAGCAGTGATAGGGGGACAGGGGCTTACGAGCAGTACTTC. Translated: CASSDRGTGAYEQYF.

This chain links TRBV7-3 with TRBJ1-1; the D gene is possibly TRBD1 (6 bases). The CDR3 has 14 amino acids. Per germline, CDR1 SGHTA and CDR2 FQGTGA. V lost 4 bases to trimming and J lost 1 base, with 10 bases between them. In nucleotides, the CDR3 is TGTGCCAGCAGCTGGTCGACAGGGAACACTGAAGCTTTCTTT. Amino acid sequence: CASSWSTGNTEAFF.

The V call is TRBV7-3, the J call TRBJ2-1, with 8 nucleotides matching TRBD2. CDR3 length: 21 residues. V trimming: 5 bases; J trimming: 0 bases; junction bases outside the gene matches: 21. Looked up from germline, CDR1 is SGHTA and CDR2 is FQGTGA. The CDR3 DNA follows: TGTGCCAGCAGCCTAAGCGGACTAGCTGTCCCTCCTAGAATCTCCTACAATGAGCAGTTCTTC. It specifies CASSLSGLAVPPRISYNEQFF. Complete variable domain (other parts from reference TRBV7-3 and TRBJ2-1): GAGVSQTPSNKVTEKGKYVELRCDPISGHTALYWYRQSLGQGPEFLIYFQGTGAADDSGLPNDRFFAVRPEGSVSTLKIQRTERGDSAVYLCASSLSGLAVPPRISYNEQFFGPGTRLTVL.

The V and J genes are TRBV7-9 and TRBJ2-1, with D unclear. The CDR3 has 12 amino acids. CDR1 and CDR2 (germline): SEHNR, FQNEAQ (reference sequence). Trimming removed 2 bases at V and 9 bases at J, with 8 bases between. The CDR3 nucleotides are TGTGCCAGCAGCTTAAGTCAGTTTGAGCAGTTCTTC. It translates to CASSLSQFEQFF. Full variable domain (remainder filled in from reference TRBV7-9 and TRBJ2-1): DTGVSQNPRHKITKRGQNVTFRCDPISEHNRLYWYRQTLGQGPEFLTYFQNEAQLEKSRLLSDRFSAERPKGSFSTLEIQRTEQGDSAMYLCASSLSQFEQFFGPGTRLTVL.

This clone has a single count. The CDR3 loop reads CASRDRSLQETQYF. The CDR3 coding sequence is TGTGCCAGCAGGGACAGGAGTTTACAAGAGACCCAGTACTTC. The V and J genes are TRBV6-1 and TRBJ2-5; 7 bases match TRBD1. The V segment lost 6 bases and the J segment 2 bases; nucleotides outside the gene matches: 6. Germline CDR1 reads MNHNS; CDR2 reads SASEGT. The CDR3 runs to 14 residues.

A few counts support this clone. This chain connects TRBV4-3 to TRBJ1-1, with D hard to call. CDR3 size: 13 residues. Germline-derived CDR1 and CDR2 are LGHNA and YSLEER. V lost 1 base and J lost 1, with 4 bases in between. CDR3 in DNA: TGCGCCAGCAGCCAAGTCTGGAACACTGAAGCTTTCTTT. Translating it yields CASSQVWNTEAFF.

A single count supports this clone. The V call is TRBV2, the J call TRBJ2-3, with D perhaps TRBD2 (6 bases). CDR1 and CDR2 from the germline V gene are SNHLY and FYNNEI. The CDR3 is 15 amino acids. Trimming left V 2 bases short and J 2 bases short, with 11 bases between. CDR3 nucleotide sequence: TGTGCCAGCAGTGAATACGGCGGGGCCACAGATACGCAGTATTTT. Amino acid sequence: CASSEYGGATDTQYF.

The rearrangement uses TRBV29-1 and TRBJ2-7, with a possible D match to TRBD2 (6 bases). The CDR3 totals 13 residues. With 4 bases removed from V and 7 bases from J, the gap between germline ends came to 17 bases. CDR1 and CDR2 (germline): SQVTM, ANQGSEA. The CDR3 is CSVAIGGSGEQYF. DNA of the CDR3: TGCAGCGTTGCCATCGGGGGATCCGGGGAGCAGTACTTC.

The gene calls are TRBV29-1 and TRBJ2-2; 7 nucleotides match TRBD2. J gave up 3 bases and V 0 bases, and 4 bases lay outside the gene matches. Germline V CDR1 and CDR2: SQVTM, ANQGSEA. This CDR3 comprises 15 residues. The CDR3 loop is CSVEEGGGDTGELFF. In nucleotides, the CDR3 is TGCAGCGTTGAAGAGGGTGGGGGGGACACCGGGGAGCTGTTTTTT.

The rearrangement uses TRBV13 and TRBJ1-1; tentatively, D is TRBD1 (5 bases). The V gene lost 0 bases and the J gene lost 4 bases, with 9 bases spanning the gap. The germline CDR1 and CDR2 sequences are PRHDT and FYEKMQ (reference sequence). The CDR3 runs to 14 residues. Written as DNA, the CDR3 is TGTGCCAGCAGCTTAGGGGGGCTAGGCACTGAAGCTTTCTTT. Translation gives CASSLGGLGTEAFF. The entire variable domain, with the rest obtained from reference TRBV13 and TRBJ1-1, is as follows: AAGVIQSPRHLIKEKRETATLKCYPIPRHDTVYWYQQGPGQDPQFLISFYEKMQSDKGSIPDRFSAQQFSDYHSELNMSSLELGDSALYFCASSLGGLGTEAFFGQGTRLTVV.

This chain's CDR3 is CASSLAQYEQYF. The DNA for the CDR3 is TGTGCCAGCAGCTTAGCGCAGTACGAGCAGTACTTC. The rearrangement joins TRBV7-9 to TRBJ2-7; unclear D gene. Germline CDR1 is SEHNR and CDR2 is FQNEAQ (reference sequence). The germline V and J ends were trimmed by 0 bases and 4 bases, with 4 bases remaining between them. The CDR3 is 12 amino acids.

The chain couples TRBV5-1 to TRBJ2-7; D gene unclear. The CDR3 has 14 amino acids. Germline V gene lookup returns CDR1 SGHRS and CDR2 YFSETQ. Trimming stripped 3 bases from V and 5 bases from J, with 15 bases between. DNA for the CDR3: TGCGCCAGCAGCTCGACCGGTGGAGTTCACGAGCAGTACTTC. This sequence encodes CASSSTGGVHEQYF.

This chain joins TRBV10-3 and TRBJ1-1, with D maybe TRBD1 (6 bases). The CDR3 length is 16 residues. V was clipped by 6 bases and J by 0 bases, with 17 bases between them. Looked up from germline, CDR1 is ENHRY and CDR2 is SYGVKD. CDR3 in DNA: TGTGCCATCAGCGGGGACACCGAAAGCATGAACACTGAAGCTTTCTTT. Its translation: CAISGDTESMNTEAFF.

The chain employs TRBV2 and TRBJ2-7, with TRBD1 matching 9 bases. Germline loops: CDR1 SNHLY, CDR2 FYNNEI. After removal of 3 bases from V and 0 bases from J, the junction contained 9 bases not matched to a gene. This CDR3 has 17 residues. The CDR3 loop is CASSDYYRDRASYEQYF. The CDR3 coding sequence is TGTGCCAGCAGTGACTATTACCGGGACAGGGCCTCCTACGAGCAGTACTTC.

V gene TRBV25-1 combines with J gene TRBJ1-6; tentatively, D is TRBD1 (5 bases). V lost 3 bases and J lost 10, with 16 bases in between. Per germline, CDR1 MGHDK and CDR2 SYGVNS. The CDR3 runs 15 residues. The chain's CDR3 is CASSDKLFQGSPLHF. CDR3 bases: TGTGCCAGCAGTGATAAACTTTTTCAGGGATCACCCCTCCACTTT.

The V gene is TRBV10-3, the J gene TRBJ2-7, with no clear D. The V and J ends lost 2 bases and 5 bases respectively, with 4 bases between them. This CDR3 region has 11 residues. CDR1 and CDR2 (germline): ENHRY, SYGVKD. Here the CDR3 DNA reads TGTGCCATCAGTGAGCTCGACGAGCAGTACTTC. Translating gives CAISELDEQYF.

This chain joins TRBV6-1 and TRBJ2-7, with D perhaps TRBD2 (5 bases). Germline V gives CDR1 MNHNS, CDR2 SASEGT. V lost 6 bases to trimming and J lost 4 bases, with 13 bases between them. CDR3 length equals 13 residues. CDR3 loop: CASSLGLAYEQYF. For the CDR3, the DNA is TGTGCCAGCAGCCTAGGACTGGCGTACGAGCAGTACTTC.

The rearrangement joins TRBV7-2 to TRBJ2-5, with 12 nucleotides matching TRBD1. Near its end, the DNA agrees better with TRBJ2-7, so the J call may be wrong. This CDR3 has 18 amino acids. In germline, CDR1 is SGHTA, CDR2 FQGNSA. The CDR3 coding sequence is TGTGCCAGCAGCCTCATGCGTGGGACAGGGGGCCAATGGTACGAGCAGTACTTC. It translates to CASSLMRGTGGQWYEQYF.